A selection of T cell receptor beta chains follows, all from one sample in a study of beta chain features in type 1 diabetes. The protocol was immunoSEQ multiplex PCR, while the TCRdb copy is restricted to in-frame clones and leaves out a portion. This table holds around 500,000 clones, around 28% found once. The specimen sequenced was naive CD4+ T cells from blood. Every receptor here comes from a man younger than 30 in good health. Each CDR3 is given with its conserved first and last residue. D genes are given only for firm matches. Clone size is not always given. Where it is, it says once, few, many or a class for expanded clones.

v_gene	d_gene	abundance	j_gene	CDR3nt	CDR3aa
TRBV30	TRBD2	.	TRBJ2-1	TGTGCCTGGAGAGGACCCGGGCGGGAGAATGAGCAGTTCTTC	CAWRGPGRENEQFF
TRBV29-1	.	few	TRBJ2-7	TGCAGCGTTCAGGGGAGAGGCTACGAGCAGTACTTC	CSVQGRGYEQYF
TRBV9	.	few	TRBJ2-7	TGTGCCAGCAGCCTTGGACAAGCCCCCTACGAGCAGTACTTC	CASSLGQAPYEQYF
TRBV7-3	.	.	TRBJ2-1	TGTGCCAGCAGCTTTACGGCGGCCTCCTACAATGAGCAGTTCTTC	CASSFTAASYNEQFF
TRBV30	.	once	TRBJ1-5	TGTGCCTGGAGTACATACAACAATCAGCCCCAGCATTTT	CAWSTYNNQPQHF
TRBV4-2	.	.	TRBJ2-7	TGTGCCAGCAGCCAAGAAAAGGGTTACGAGCAGTACTTC	CASSQEKGYEQYF
TRBV7-9	.	.	TRBJ1-2	TGTGCCAGCAGCTTCGGGCCCTCAGGGGGCTACACCTTC	CASSFGPSGGYTF
TRBV19	TRBD2	.	TRBJ2-1	TGTGCCAGTAGTATTCTAGCGGGAGGGATGGGTGAGCAGTTCTTC	CASSILAGGMGEQFF
TRBV29-1	TRBD1	few	TRBJ2-5	TGCAGCGTAGCGACAGGGGTTGAGACCCAGTACTTC	CSVATGVETQYF
TRBV7-2	.	.	TRBJ2-5	TGTGCCAGCAGCTTGCAAAGGGGAAGAGGGGAGACCCAGTACTTC	CASSLQRGRGETQYF
TRBV30	TRBD1	.	TRBJ2-7	TGTGCCTGGAGTGGGATGGGGACAGGGCCCGACGAGCAGTACTTC	CAWSGMGTGPDEQYF
TRBV7-2	.	.	TRBJ2-7	TGTGCCAGCAGCTTAGTGTACAGGGTTCTGAACGAGCAGTACTTC	CASSLVYRVLNEQYF
TRBV7-9	.	.	TRBJ2-7	TGTGCCAGCAGCTTAGCAGGGGTCGAGCAGTACTTC	CASSLAGVEQYF
TRBV13	TRBD1	few	TRBJ1-2	TGTGCCAGCAGCTTAGGGACAGGGCTGAACTATGGCTACACCTTC	CASSLGTGLNYGYTF
TRBV30	.	.	TRBJ1-5	TGTGCCTGTGCAGGGGATAGCAATCAGCCCCAGCATTTT	CACAGDSNQPQHF
TRBV2	TRBD1	few	TRBJ2-5	TGTGCCAGCAGTGAAGCGGGACAGGGTCAAGAGACCCAGTACTTC	CASSEAGQGQETQYF
TRBV4-3	TRBD1	few	TRBJ2-4	TGCGCCAGCAGCCAAGGGGAGACAGGGAGCATTCAGTACTTC	CASSQGETGSIQYF
TRBV21-1	.	few	TRBJ2-2	TGTGCCAGCGGGCTAGCGGGAGGCAACACCGGGGAGCTGTTTTTT	CASGLAGGNTGELFF
TRBV20-1	.	.	TRBJ2-3	TGCAGTGCTCCCCTCAGGGATACGCAGTATTTT	CSAPLRDTQYF
TRBV7-2	TRBD2	.	TRBJ2-1	TGTGCCAGCAAGACTAGCGGGACGTACAATGAGCAGTTCTTC	CASKTSGTYNEQFF
TRBV7-9	TRBD1	.	TRBJ2-6	TGTGCCAGCATCAGTCCACGGGACAGGGAAACCTCTGGGGCCAACGTCCTGACTTTC	CASISPRDRETSGANVLTF
TRBV9	.	.	TRBJ2-3	TGTGCCAGCTCCAGACTTTCTTACACAGATACGCAGTATTTT	CASSRLSYTDTQYF
TRBV7-2	TRBD1	few	TRBJ2-1	TGTGCCAGCATCCCAACCAAGGGGGCGGGCAATGAGCAGTTCTTC	CASIPTKGAGNEQFF
TRBV18	.	.	TRBJ2-1	TGTGCCAGCTCTCCTACCGTAAGGGGGGCTGAGCAGTTCTTC	CASSPTVRGAEQFF
TRBV28	TRBD2	few	TRBJ2-5	TGTGCCAGCACCCCCGATGGGAGGGTCCAAGAGACCCAGTACTTC	CASTPDGRVQETQYF
TRBV11-2	.	.	TRBJ2-2	TGTGCCAGCAGCCTAGGGACCAACCTCAACACCGGGGAGCTGTTTTTT	CASSLGTNLNTGELFF
TRBV7-9	.	few	TRBJ2-1	TGTGCCAAGGGAAGGCCAAGCCATGAGCAGTTCTTC	CAKGRPSHEQFF
TRBV18	.	.	TRBJ1-5	TGTGCCAGCTCACCAATTTCGGAGACTCTGGACAGACCTTATCAGCCCCAGCATTTT	CASSPISETLDRPYQPQHF
TRBV9	.	.	TRBJ2-1	TGTGCCAGCAGCGTAGGCGGGAACTCCTACAATGAGCAGTTCTTC	CASSVGGNSYNEQFF
TRBV27	.	.	TRBJ2-1	TGTGCCAGCAGTTCCCGGGACTCCGACTACAATGAGCAGTTCTTC	CASSSRDSDYNEQFF
TRBV5-1	.	.	TRBJ2-6	TGCGCCAGCAGCGCTCCACAGGTTAGCTCTGGGGCCAACGTCCTGACTTTC	CASSAPQVSSGANVLTF
TRBV7-2	TRBD2	.	TRBJ2-7	TGTGCCAGCAGCGCTGGCCTAGCGGCCTCCTACGAGCAGTACTTC	CASSAGLAASYEQYF
TRBV10-1	TRBD2	.	TRBJ2-1	TGCGCCAGCAGTGAAAAACGGGAGGCAGGGAATGAGCAGTTCTTC	CASSEKREAGNEQFF
TRBV7-9	.	few	TRBJ2-4	TGTGCCAGCAGCTCCGGGACAGCCAAAAACATTCAGTACTTC	CASSSGTAKNIQYF
TRBV6-5	.	few	TRBJ2-1	TGTGCCAGCAGTCCCTACCGGGACTCCTACAATGAGCAGTTCTTC	CASSPYRDSYNEQFF
TRBV5-1	TRBD2	.	TRBJ2-1	TGCGCCAGCAGCTCTACTAGCGGGAGCGTCACCTACAATGAGCAGTTCTTC	CASSSTSGSVTYNEQFF
TRBV29-1	.	few	TRBJ1-2	TGCAGCGTTGAGTGGACAAGTGCTAGCTACACCTTC	CSVEWTSASYTF
TRBV29-1	TRBD2	few	TRBJ2-3	TGCAGCGTGGGGGGGACTAGCGGAACTCACACAGATACGCAGTATTTT	CSVGGTSGTHTDTQYF
TRBV29-1	.	.	TRBJ2-7	TGCAGCGGCTTGCTAGCGACTACCTACGAGCAGTACTTC	CSGLLATTYEQYF
TRBV29-1	TRBD1	few	TRBJ1-2	TGCAGCGCACGTCCCGGGACAGAGCTCTATGGCTACACCTTC	CSARPGTELYGYTF
TRBV28	TRBD1	.	TRBJ2-5	TGTGCCACCCACGGGACAGTCAAAGGGACCCAGTACTTC	CATHGTVKGTQYF